The present entry profiles one T cell receptor (beta chain) with its context. Its cognate antigen is unknown. The same CDR3 arises from other DNA sequences in this sample as well. The data were obtained in a study of cytomegalovirus exposure and HLA in healthy donors. Notes on the study in general: Immune exposure was documented only through CMV serostatus. TCR beta V segments were, for the most part, productive about 87% or about 30% of the time in an earlier analysis. In a later analysis, an Asian-associated ancestry cluster reportedly showed fewer N-insertions than the approximately 670-donor mean.

The CDR3 is 15 amino acids. Germline lookup yields CDR1 SGHRS and CDR2 YFSETQ. Losses at the gene ends were 0 bases for V and 1 base for J; bases not matched to a gene: 1. PCR used 60 Vbeta primers and 13 Jbeta primers. Produced via immunoSEQ multiplex PCR; TCRdb's table is partial and in-frame only. This repertoire shows over 150,000 clones, about 80% found once; its top ten account for more than 3%. Material for sequencing was PBMCs. The gene calls are TRBV5-1 and TRBJ1-5, with 7 bases fitting TRBD1. The TCR originated in a woman between 55 and 75 years old in good health and CMV-seropositive. The CDR3 nucleotides read TGCGCCAGCAGCTTGGGAGGGGGCAGCAATCAGCCCCAGCATTTT. It codes for CASSLGGGSNQPQHF. Looking up the rest from reference TRBV5-1 and TRBJ1-5 gives the full variable domain: KAGVTQTPRYLIKTRGQQVTLSCSPISGHRSVSWYQQTPGQGLQFLFEYFSETQRNKGNFPGRFSGRQFSNSRSEMNVSTLELGDSALYLCASSLGGGSNQPQHFGDGTRLSIL.